These T cell receptor beta chains were read from a single sample in a study of OX40 agonist ivuxolimab in advanced cancers. Only in-frame clones appear in the TCRdb table, and some are missing; sequencing was by immunoSEQ multiplex PCR. The repertoire holds 55,000 to 70,000 clones, with just under 85% as singletons. Sequenced here: CD4+ or CD8+ T cells sorted from blood, sampled in a trial of the OX40 agonist ivuxolimab. These receptors all stem from an adult with an advanced solid tumor such as melanoma, head and neck, liver or kidney cancer. Both conserved end residues are part of each CDR3. A D gene is named only where the DNA matches it firmly. Only some rows state a clone size, as once, few, many or a class for expanded clones.

j_gene	v_gene	d_gene	abundance	CDR3aa	CDR3nt
TRBJ2-7	TRBV5-4	NA	once	CASSEKKGIIEQYF	TGTGCCAGCAGCGAAAAGAAGGGGATAATCGAGCAGTACTTC
TRBJ1-5	TRBV4-1	NA	few	CASSQQPGQVQPQHF	TGCGCCAGCAGCCAACAACCGGGACAAGTTCAGCCCCAGCATTTT
TRBJ1-2	TRBV5-1	NA	NA	CASSPGEGTGYTF	TGCGCCAGCAGCCCCGGGGAGGGTACGGGCTACACCTTC
TRBJ2-1	TRBV7-9	TRBD2	NA	CASSFYLGLAGVGNEQFF	TGTGCCAGCAGCTTTTATTTGGGACTAGCGGGAGTTGGAAATGAGCAGTTCTTC
TRBJ2-5	TRBV9	TRBD2	NA	CASSVTTSLVQETQYF	TGTGCCAGCAGCGTAACGACTAGCTTGGTCCAAGAGACCCAGTACTTC
TRBJ1-5	TRBV7-9	NA	NA	CASSATDSNQPQHF	TGTGCCAGCAGCGCCACGGATAGCAATCAGCCCCAGCATTTT
TRBJ1-2	TRBV6-5	NA	NA	CASSRTVNYGYTF	TGTGCCAGCTCTAGGACCGTAAACTATGGCTACACCTTC
TRBJ2-5	TRBV28	NA	NA	CASSSHSGQETQYF	TGTGCCAGCAGTTCACATAGCGGACAAGAGACCCAGTACTTC
TRBJ1-1	TRBV10-1	NA	NA	CASSESGATEAFF	TGCGCCAGCAGTGAGTCGGGTGCCACTGAAGCTTTCTTT
TRBJ2-3	TRBV18	NA	NA	CASSPPMRGDTQYF	TGTGCCAGCTCACCACCGATGAGGGGAGATACGCAGTATTTT
TRBJ2-7	TRBV7-6	NA	NA	CASSLSDSSYEQYF	TGTGCCAGCAGCTTAAGCGACAGCTCCTACGAGCAGTACTTC
TRBJ1-2	TRBV15	NA	NA	CATSRGGYGYTF	TGTGCCACCAGCAGAGGAGGGTATGGCTACACCTTC
TRBJ2-7	TRBV6-6	NA	NA	CASSLLGYEQYF	TGTGCCAGCAGTCTACTCGGCTACGAGCAGTACTTC
TRBJ2-3	TRBV7-2	NA	NA	CASSLKTGPHWDTQYF	TGTGCCAGCAGCTTGAAGACCGGACCTCACTGGGATACGCAGTATTTT
TRBJ1-1	TRBV9	NA	NA	CASSAQGTVNTEAFF	TGTGCCAGCAGCGCCCAAGGAACGGTGAACACTGAAGCTTTCTTT
TRBJ2-5	TRBV6-5	NA	NA	CASSYGNEGETQYF	TGTGCCAGCAGTTACGGGAACGAGGGGGAGACCCAGTACTTC
TRBJ2-7	TRBV28	NA	NA	CASSSQLATYEQYF	TGTGCCAGCAGTTCCCAGCTAGCCACCTACGAGCAGTACTTC
TRBJ2-7	TRBV5-1	NA	NA	CASSLNGAFSYEQYF	TGCGCCAGCAGCTTGAATGGCGCTTTCTCCTACGAGCAGTACTTC
TRBJ2-6	TRBV19	NA	few	CASTSRQALSGANVLTF	TGTGCCAGTACCTCCCGACAGGCCCTCTCTGGGGCCAACGTCCTGACTTTC
TRBJ1-1	TRBV10-2	NA	NA	CASSEGSVNTEAFF	TGCGCCAGCAGTGAGGGTTCAGTGAACACTGAAGCTTTCTTT
TRBJ1-5	TRBV25-1	NA	NA	CASSGWGDSNQPQHF	TGTGCCAGCAGTGGATGGGGCGATAGCAATCAGCCCCAGCATTTT
TRBJ2-1	TRBV7-9	TRBD1	NA	CASSSETGRAYNEQFF	TGTGCCAGCAGCTCCGAGACAGGGAGAGCCTACAATGAGCAGTTCTTC
TRBJ2-7	TRBV5-1	NA	NA	CASRVRGEGYEQYF	TGCGCCAGCAGGGTTAGAGGGGAAGGCTACGAGCAGTACTTC
TRBJ2-7	TRBV19	TRBD2	NA	CASSWGGGEYEQYF	TGTGCCAGTAGTTGGGGGGGAGGAGAATACGAGCAGTACTTC
TRBJ2-1	TRBV5-5	NA	NA	CASSLDSASYNEQFF	TGTGCCAGCAGCTTGGACAGCGCCTCCTACAATGAGCAGTTCTTC
TRBJ2-7	TRBV6-6	TRBD1	NA	CASRLPGQSYEQYF	TGTGCCAGCAGACTACCGGGACAGTCCTACGAGCAGTACTTC
TRBJ1-1	TRBV7-3	TRBD1	NA	CASSLQGVGNTEAFF	TGTGCCAGCAGCTTACAGGGGGTTGGGAACACTGAAGCTTTCTTT
TRBJ2-7	TRBV5-1	TRBD2	once	CASSTNAGTSEQYF	TGCGCCAGCAGCACGAATGCAGGGACTAGCGAGCAGTACTTC
TRBJ2-7	TRBV28	NA	NA	CASSSPDGYEQYF	TGTGCCAGCAGTTCCCCGGACGGTTACGAGCAGTACTTC
TRBJ2-1	TRBV4-3	TRBD2	NA	CASSQDAAGSSYNEQFF	TGCGCCAGCAGCCAAGATGCAGCGGGAAGCTCCTACAATGAGCAGTTCTTC
TRBJ2-3	TRBV11-3	NA	NA	CASSHLGPDTQYF	TGTGCCAGCAGCCACTTGGGGCCAGATACGCAGTATTTT
TRBJ2-5	TRBV7-8	NA	NA	CASSFFSVRRLRGETQYF	TGTGCCAGCAGCTTTTTTTCCGTCAGACGGCTGAGGGGAGAGACCCAGTACTTC
TRBJ2-7	TRBV7-2	TRBD2	NA	CASSLRSSGTHEQYF	TGTGCCAGCAGCTTACGGTCTAGCGGGACCCACGAGCAGTACTTC
TRBJ2-2	TRBV19	NA	NA	CATWDTYTGELFF	TGTGCCACATGGGACACCTACACCGGGGAGCTGTTTTTT
TRBJ1-1	TRBV11-3	NA	NA	CASSRPGRGLPEAFF	TGTGCCAGCAGCCGCCCGGGGAGAGGGTTACCGGAAGCTTTCTTT
TRBJ2-1	TRBV7-2	TRBD2	NA	CASRKLAGGFNEQFF	TGTGCCAGCAGAAAGCTAGCGGGAGGCTTCAATGAGCAGTTCTTC
TRBJ2-7	TRBV7-9	NA	NA	CASSPASGEQYF	TGTGCCAGCTCGCCGGCCTCAGGGGAGCAGTACTTC
TRBJ2-7	TRBV25-1	TRBD2	NA	CASGPSGYEQYF	TGTGCCAGCGGTCCTAGCGGGTACGAGCAGTACTTC
TRBJ2-7	TRBV5-6	NA	NA	CASSPRYREEGYEQYF	TGTGCCAGCAGCCCAAGATACAGGGAGGAGGGATACGAGCAGTACTTC
TRBJ2-3	TRBV11-3	NA	NA	CASSDPHRADTQYF	TGTGCCAGCAGCGATCCCCATCGGGCAGATACGCAGTATTTT
TRBJ2-7	TRBV5-4	NA	NA	CASSPSSSYEQYF	TGTGCCAGCAGCCCGTCTAGCTCCTACGAGCAGTACTTC
TRBJ2-5	TRBV9	NA	NA	CASSPSVVSGKETQYF	TGTGCCAGCAGCCCCAGTGTTGTCTCAGGAAAAGAGACCCAGTACTTC
TRBJ2-2	TRBV28	NA	NA	CASSLVEAGELFF	TGTGCCAGCAGTTTGGTCGAGGCCGGGGAGCTGTTTTTT
TRBJ2-7	TRBV7-9	TRBD1	few	CASSSYGTATYEQYF	TGTGCCAGCAGCTCCTACGGGACAGCCACCTACGAGCAGTACTTC
TRBJ2-7	TRBV5-4	TRBD2	NA	CASSAGTSGSSYEQYF	TGTGCCAGCAGCGCGGGAACTAGCGGGAGCTCCTACGAGCAGTACTTC
TRBJ1-5	TRBV6-1	NA	NA	CAGKGPGQPQHF	TGTGCAGGGAAGGGGCCGGGTCAGCCCCAGCATTTT
TRBJ2-7	TRBV6-6	NA	NA	CATVGRSSYEQYF	TGTGCCACCGTAGGGCGGAGCTCCTACGAGCAGTACTTC
TRBJ2-7	TRBV2	TRBD2	NA	CASSRLAGVGEQYF	TGTGCCAGCAGTAGGCTAGCGGGAGTTGGGGAGCAGTACTTC
TRBJ1-6	TRBV28	NA	NA	CASSGLSGNSPLHF	TGTGCCAGCAGTGGACTGTCGGGGAATTCACCCCTCCACTTT
TRBJ2-5	TRBV5-1	NA	few	CASGQETQYF	TGCGCCAGCGGACAAGAGACCCAGTACTTC
TRBJ2-7	TRBV7-3	NA	NA	CASKHEQYF	TGTGCCAGTAAGCATGAGCAGTACTTC
TRBJ2-2	TRBV9	NA	NA	CASSAAGRGELFF	TGTGCCAGCAGCGCGGCAGGGAGGGGGGAGCTGTTTTTT
TRBJ2-5	TRBV28	NA	NA	CASSFPEGTQYF	TGTGCCAGCAGTTTTCCGGAGGGGACCCAGTACTTC